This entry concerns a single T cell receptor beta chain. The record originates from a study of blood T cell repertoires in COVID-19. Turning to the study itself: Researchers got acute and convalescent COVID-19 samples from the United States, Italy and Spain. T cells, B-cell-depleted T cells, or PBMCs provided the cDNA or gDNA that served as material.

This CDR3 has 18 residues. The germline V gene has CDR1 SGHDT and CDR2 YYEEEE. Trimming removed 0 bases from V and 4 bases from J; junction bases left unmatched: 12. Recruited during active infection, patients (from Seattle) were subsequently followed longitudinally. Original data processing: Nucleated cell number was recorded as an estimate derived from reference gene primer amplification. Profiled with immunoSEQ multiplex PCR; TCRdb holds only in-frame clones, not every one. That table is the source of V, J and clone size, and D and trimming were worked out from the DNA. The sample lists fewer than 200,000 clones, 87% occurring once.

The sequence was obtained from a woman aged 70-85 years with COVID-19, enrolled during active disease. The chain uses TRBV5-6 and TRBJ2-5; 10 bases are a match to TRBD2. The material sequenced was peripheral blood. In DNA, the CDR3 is TGTGCCAGCAGCTTGGCCGGTCTAGCGGGAGCAGGAACAGAGACCCAGTACTTC. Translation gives CASSLAGLAGAGTETQYF.